The 9 T cell receptor beta chains below come from one sample, sequenced in a study of T cells in Graves' hyperthyroidism and ophthalmopathy. TCR beta CDR3 sequences were amplified from RNA transcripts. The HTBI primer set was used in a first-round RT-PCR of the TCR CDR3. TCRdb called the multiplex PCR reads again in MiXCR, with one record for every CDR3 protein. The top ten clones hold approximately 12% of a sample with hundreds of thousands of distinct CDR3 sequences, around 15% of them seen once. Input material: blood. Receptors originate from a woman between 50 and 59 years old with Graves' ophthalmopathy.

On this clonotype: The CDR3 ends on some other residue instead of the conserved phenylalanine or tryptophan, so this is likely a read error. The J gene is TRBJ1-2, the V gene TRBV27; TRBD1 aligns across 10 bases. The ends lost 6 bases at V and 4 bases at J; junction bases unmatched: 5. The CDR3 is 14 residues long. The V gene's germline CDR1 is MNHEY and CDR2 SMNVEV (reference sequence). CDR3 DNA: TGTGCCAGCAGGGGGGACAGGGGAGGCTATGGCTACACCCTC. Translated, it gives CASRGDRGGYGYTL.

This clonotype was recorded many times. This chain links TRBV20-1 with TRBJ2-1; D not resolved. V was pared by 0 bases and J by 7 bases, with 10 bases between. Germline CDR1 reads DFQATT; CDR2 reads SNEGSKA (reference sequence). CDR3 length: 13 amino acids. In DNA, the CDR3 is TGCAGTGCTAGAGACTCCCGTTTAAATGAGCAGTTCTTC. Translated: CSARDSRLNEQFF.

This clonotype was seen at least ten times. This sequence joins TRBV2 and TRBJ2-5, with D unresolved. CDR3 size: 11 residues. The germline V gene encodes CDR1 SNHLY and CDR2 FYNNEI. V was cut by 7 bases and J by 0 bases, with 3 bases left in between. The CDR3, as DNA: TGTGCCAGCAACTACCAAGAGACCCAGTACTTC. It encodes CASNYQETQYF. The full variable domain, with the rest looked up from reference TRBV2 and TRBJ2-5, is EPEVTQTPSHQVTQMGQEVILRCVPISNHLYFYWYRQILGQKVEFLVSFYNNEISEKSEIFDDQFSVERPDGSNFTLKIRSTKLEDSAMYFCASNYQETQYFGPGTRLLVL.

This clonotype was detected a few times. The V and J genes are TRBV28 and TRBJ2-2; 8 bases are a match to TRBD2. The trim removed 7 bases at V and 9 bases at J, leaving 22 bases unmatched. The CDR3 loop spans 18 amino acids. Germline V gives CDR1 MDHEN, CDR2 SYDVKM. This CDR3 is CASTPDSGSTLRSRELFF. The CDR3 DNA reads TGTGCCAGCACCCCCGACAGCGGGAGCACGCTAAGGTCCCGGGAGCTGTTTTTT.

This clonotype was found a few times. This CDR3 reads CSVEADPGRLNTEAFF. In DNA form, the CDR3 reads TGCAGCGTTGAAGCCGACCCGGGGCGGTTGAACACTGAAGCTTTCTTT. The rearrangement links TRBV29-1 to TRBJ1-1; possible D gene TRBD1, 5 bases. This CDR3 is built from 16 residues. CDR1 is SQVTM and CDR2 is ANQGSEA in the germline V gene. V gave up 1 base and J gave up 0 bases, with 15 bases separating them. Supplemented by reference TRBV29-1 and TRBJ1-1, the full variable domain reads SAVISQKPSRDICQRGTSLTIQCQVDSQVTMMFWYRQQPGQSLTLIATANQGSEATYESGFVIDKFPISRPNLTFSTLTVSNMSPEDSSIYLCSVEADPGRLNTEAFFGQGTRLTVV.

The chain is built from TRBV18 and TRBJ1-1; maybe TRBD1 (6 bases). The CDR3 totals 17 residues. CDR1 is KGHSH, CDR2 LQKENI, per germline. The V gene lost 1 base and the J gene lost 0 bases, with 15 bases spanning the gap. The CDR3 reads CASSPLMGAGMNTEAFF. DNA of the CDR3: TGTGCCAGCTCACCACTTATGGGGGCAGGGATGAACACTGAAGCTTTCTTT.

This clonotype was detected many times. The chain employs TRBV15 and TRBJ2-3; TRBD2 matches at 8 bases. CDR3 length equals 17 residues. CDR1 and CDR2 (germline): LNHNV, YYDKDF (reference sequence). Trimming at V came to 1 base and at J to 5 bases, leaving 11 bases not matched to a gene. The CDR3 loop reads CATSRVASGRNLDTQYF. CDR3 sequence (DNA): TGTGCCACCAGCAGAGTAGCGAGCGGGAGAAATTTAGATACGCAGTATTTT.

This chain joins TRBV9 and TRBJ2-7; D remains unclear. The germline CDR1 and CDR2 sequences are SGDLS and YYNGEE. The CDR3 loop spans 14 amino acids. V was trimmed by 0 bases and J by 6 bases, leaving 13 bases between them. The CDR3 DNA reads TGTGCCAGCAGCGTAGTCCCAGAAAGAGGCGAGCAGTACTTC. Translating gives CASSVVPERGEQYF.

This clonotype was recorded many times. The gene calls are TRBV9 and TRBJ1-1; D not certain. The germline CDR1 and CDR2 sequences are SGDLS and YYNGEE. The CDR3 is 15 amino acids. The germline V and J ends were trimmed by 1 base and 0 bases, with 10 bases remaining between them. The CDR3 nucleotides are TGTGCCAGCAGCGTATACGGCAGCATGAACACTGAAGCTTTCTTT. The encoded protein is CASSVYGSMNTEAFF. The whole variable domain, filled in from reference TRBV9 and TRBJ1-1, reads DSGVTQTPKHLITATGQRVTLRCSPRSGDLSVYWYQQSLDQGLQFLIQYYNGEERAKGNILERFSAQQFPDLHSELNLSSLELGDSALYFCASSVYGSMNTEAFFGQGTRLTVV.